One T cell receptor beta chain is described in this entry. This clonotype has a count of ten or more. This clone's antigen is unknown. No per-base quality is available; no much larger clone lies one base away. The method was multiplex PCR. The instrument given in TCRdb is Illumina HiSeq 4000. To build TCR beta libraries, CDR3 regions were amplified by Arm-PCR using iRepertoire HTBI primers. Before sequencing, the PCR products went through gel purification. The published analysis was carried out like this. Gene usage analysis of CDR3 amino acid clonotypes relied on the roughly 60 TRBV and about 13 TRBJ segments identified across samples. COPE and FqMerger were used to merge the filtered high-quality paired reads into contigs. BLAST was used to align contigs to IMGT TRBV, TRBD and TRBJ reference genes, with CDR3 defined following IMGT. Clonotypes above 0.1% frequency were classified as highly expanded clones. Repertoire diversity was measured by Shannon entropy, and V-J evenness by the Gini coefficient. Public clonotypes were defined as clonotypes shared by more than one individual. The public reads were reanalyzed by TCRdb: fastp trimming at Q25, MiXCR alignment, in-frame beta chains only. Each CDR3 protein gets just one entry, which takes the most common genes and DNA from the rows behind it. What appears here as the V and J calls and clone size reflects TCRdb's work, not the paper's. This sample comprises 200,000 to 250,000 distinct CDR3 sequences, 15% to 20% of them detected only once. 10% to 15% of the sample is taken by the ten largest.

The data were taken from a study of regulatory T cells in long-lasting Graves disease (dated by TCRdb to 2020 to 2022). Study-wide context: Newly diagnosed Graves' disease patients had taken antithyroid drugs for less than 3 months. Patients with persistent Graves' disease were compared with patients with newly diagnosed Graves' disease using TCR sequencing and RNA sequencing of peripheral blood. The study took place in China and was registered as a clinical trial. A total of around 35 samples underwent TCR sequencing: 13 from persistent and approximately 20 from newly diagnosed Graves' disease patients. General study outcomes and caveats: Patients with persistent disease shared more public clonotypes (fewer than 3,000) than newly diagnosed patients did (966). TRBV28, TRBJ1-2 and TRBJ2-5 were preferentially used in persistent disease, while TRBV20-1 and TRBJ2-1 were favored in newly diagnosed disease. Compared with newly diagnosed patients, patients with persistent Graves' disease had lower TCR Shannon entropy and fewer highly expanded clones, which suggests clonal expansion. Sequencing and analysis were restricted to the TCR beta chain. Peripheral blood alone was examined, since thyroid tissue, which constituted the primary lesion, could not be accessed. The authors noted that the small sample size was a limitation that may lower accuracy.

Between the V and J ends, shortened by 4 bases and 4 bases respectively, the junction contains 10 bases. Reading the germline V gene gives CDR1 MNHNS and CDR2 SASEGT. From its cysteine to its phenylalanine, the CDR3 spans 13 amino acids. The kept DNA is CDR3 alone, 39 bases in frame from the first base. In light of the paper, this sample's time point label describes: newly diagnosed GD, antithyroid drugs for less than 3 months. For both TCR sequencing and RNA sequencing, RNA was extracted from PBMCs using TRIzol. The diagnosis of Graves' disease followed American Thyroid Association guidelines. Recruitment of patients was carried out at an endocrinology department in Xi'an, China. Each patient gave 7.5 to 10 milliliters of peripheral blood, collected in an EDTA anticoagulant tube. Ficoll Paque Plus density gradient separation was used to isolate PBMCs, and no further T cell sorting was done. RNA quality was checked with an Agilent 2100 Bioanalyzer and agarose gel, and concentration with a NanoDrop 2000.

These data were likewise used in another study, on T cells in Graves' hyperthyroidism and ophthalmopathy. As that second study puts it: Stable Graves' hyperthyroidism was defined as no progression to ophthalmopathy during 18 months of follow-up. Hyperthyroidism patients were newly diagnosed, with disease duration under 2 months, and aged 18 to 65 years. Any patient with an uncontrolled infection, another autoimmune disease, pregnancy or lactation was excluded. Diagnoses were established on the basis of clinical symptoms, serum thyroxine and TRAb, thyroid ultrasound, and orbital computed tomography. The TCR CDR3 was subjected to a first round of RT-PCR using the HTBI primer set and the Qiagen OneStep RT-PCR kit. Most expanded thyroid clonotypes (frequency above 0.001) were also detected in blood, suggesting blood repertoires may reflect thyroid immune responses. A 13 V-J signature model separated ophthalmopathy from stable hyperthyroidism, with over 85% sensitivity and 81.08% specificity in cross-validation and 80%/75% in testing. In validation, the model predicted progression to ophthalmopathy with roughly 70% sensitivity and roughly 72% specificity, a median of 6.5 months before onset. To identify TCR V-J signatures that set the groups apart, the researchers used a discovery cohort of 90 to 100 patients, made up of around 40 with Graves' ophthalmopathy and 55 to 65 with stable Graves' hyperthyroidism. Prospective prediction of ophthalmopathy was tested in an independent validation cohort of 18 to 20 hyperthyroidism patients and around 16 patients who later progressed to ophthalmopathy. The roughly 91 discovery patients were randomly split 7:3 into training and test sets. Thyroid tissue and blood T-cell repertoires from several Graves' hyperthyroidism patients were also compared in the study. After blood sampling, hyperthyroidism patients were treated with methimazole at a starting dose of 30 mg daily, and ophthalmopathy patients were treated with high-dose intravenous methylprednisolone. Libraries were constructed in a second round of multiplex PCR, after which size selection and purification were performed. Paired-end sequencing of the libraries was performed with 100 bp reads on an Illumina HiSeq2000. Raw data were processed with SOAPnuke, discarding reads with adapters, uncalled bases, mean Phred below 15, or no exact constant-primer or identifier match. COPE v1.2.5 was used to merge high-quality paired reads, and clonotypes were defined as unique nucleotide sequences. MiTCR v1.1 was used to align the clonotypes against IMGT TRBV, TRBD and TRBJ reference segments. The analysis included only V-J combinations with a frequency above 0.0001, which together covered 98% to 99.2% of the repertoires. A TCS score was defined as the ratio of F50 (clonal expansion) to E x V (chaos), with BLOSUM62-based TCRdist applied between CDR3 peptides within each V-J. Welch's t-statistics and random forest reduced approximately 520 V-J features to roughly 13, which were used in a naive Bayes classifier (R e1071). No statistical method was used to set the sample size in advance, and investigators knew the group allocation. The paper reports TCR Vbeta CDR3 sequencing of approximately 140 peripheral blood samples: around 45 ophthalmopathy, roughly 74 hyperthyroidism and roughly 17 progressor patients.

The rearranged segments are TRBV6-1 and TRBJ1-1; a confident D gene designation cannot be given. The source was peripheral blood mononuclear cells (PBMCs), collected at new diagnosis, from a patient treated with antithyroid drugs. This TCR was recovered from a woman in her 30s with Graves disease. Donor details come from another sample of the same person, matched by shared clones. At the DNA level, the sequence is TGTGCCAGCAGTGTCCCATGGGGCACTGAAGCTTTCTTT. Its translation is CASSVPWGTEAFF.